This entry lists 8 T cell receptor beta chains sequenced from one sample in a study of CD8+CD57+ T cells in acquired aplastic anemia. Genomic DNA, the template, was used for profiling of the TCR beta VDJ and CDR3. TCRdb processed the reads anew with MiXCR; each CDR3 protein has one entry. The data contain 200,000 to 300,000 distinct CDR3 sequences, 70% to 85% of them singletons. The sequenced patients had an expansion of CD8+CD57+ cells seen by flow cytometry. The sample consisted of sorted CD4+, CD8+, or CD8+CD57+ T cells (not recorded which) from PBMCs. The receptors were sampled from a human donor with aplastic anemia.

As concerns this clonotype: No conserved phenylalanine or tryptophan ends this CDR3, so it is likely a read error. It is unclear where the CDR3 begins or ends on the DNA, so no DNA is shown, and the CDR3 is as TCRdb lists it. The chain recombines TRBV9 with TRBJ1-2; the D call of TRBD1 is as the table states it, not checked on the DNA. The CDR3 is made up of 13 amino acids, end residues included. Germline CDR1 reads SGDLS; CDR2 reads YYNGEE. The CDR3 sequence is CASSPGAVGVNEL.

The rearrangement joins TRBV11-2 to TRBJ1-2; D not resolved. In germline, CDR1 is SGHAT, CDR2 FQNNGV. Trimming removed 8 bases from V and 7 bases from J, with 23 bases in between. The CDR3 is 15 amino acids. The CDR3 region is CASVPGMVALLGYTF. The CDR3 DNA is TGTGCCAGCGTACCCGGGATGGTCGCGTTGCTTGGCTACACCTTC.

The V call is TRBV20-1, the J call TRBJ1-6; maybe TRBD1 (5 bases). Germline V lookup: CDR1 DFQATT, CDR2 SNEGSKA (reference sequence). This CDR3 region has 14 residues. V was shortened by 6 bases and J by 4 bases, with 13 bases between the two germline ends. The CDR3 nucleotides are TGCAGTGCGCGCCAGGGAGGGTATAATTCACCCCTCCACTTT. It codes for CSARQGGYNSPLHF.

The chain has TRBV9 and TRBJ1-1; D not certain. The germline CDR1 and CDR2 sequences are SGDLS and YYNGEE. The V end was cut by 7 bases, the J end by 11 bases, with 27 bases between. The CDR3 runs to 15 residues. CDR3 DNA: TGTGCCAGCGGAGGAGCTGTGACCATGCAGTCCTTCGCTTTCTTT. Its protein product is CASGGAVTMQSFAFF.

Worth noting for this clonotype: The junction shows a germline mismatch at one end, possibly a read error. The V and J genes are TRBV7-6 and TRBJ2-3; 9 nucleotides match TRBD1. The length of the CDR3 is 14 residues. Germline V lookup: CDR1 SGHVS, CDR2 FNYEAQ. The chain's CDR3 is CASSHRDRADEQYF. CDR3 DNA sequence: TGTGCCAGCAGCCACCGGGACAGGGCCGATGAGCAGTACTTT. Full variable domain (remainder filled in from reference TRBV7-6 and TRBJ2-3): GAGVSQSPRYKVTKRGQDVALRCDPISGHVSLYWYRQALGQGPEFLTYFNYEAQQDKSGLPNDRFSAERPEGSISTLTIQRTEQRDSAMYRCASSHRDRADEQYFGPGTRLTVL.

The chain has TRBV2 and TRBJ1-5; maybe TRBD1 (6 bases). The CDR3 contains 13 residues. With 3 bases removed from V and 12 bases from J, the gap between germline ends came to 15 bases. Germline loops: CDR1 SNHLY, CDR2 FYNNEI. The CDR3 sequence: CASSDRGIHHQHF. In nucleotides, the CDR3 is TGTGCCAGCAGTGATAGGGGGATCCATCACCAGCATTTT.

J is TRBJ2-1 and V is TRBV29-1; TRBD1 agrees at 7 bases. This CDR3 has 12 residues. Losses at the gene ends were 3 bases for V and 10 bases for J; bases not matched to a gene: 6. The germline V gene has CDR1 SQVTM and CDR2 ANQGSEA. The CDR3 spells CSVDYRDSEQFF. The DNA for the CDR3 is TGCAGCGTTGATTATAGGGACAGCGAGCAGTTCTTC.

Remarks on this clonotype: The junction and the germline gene differ at one end; a read error may be behind it. V usage is TRBV2 and J usage is TRBJ2-3; possibly TRBD1 or TRBD2 for D (6 bases each). CDR1 and CDR2 from the germline V gene are SNHLY and FYNNEI. The CDR3 has 14 amino acids. The CDR3: CASSLGGGHEPHYF. In DNA, the CDR3 is TGTGCCAGCAGCTTAGGGGGAGGTCATGAGCCGCACTACTTT.